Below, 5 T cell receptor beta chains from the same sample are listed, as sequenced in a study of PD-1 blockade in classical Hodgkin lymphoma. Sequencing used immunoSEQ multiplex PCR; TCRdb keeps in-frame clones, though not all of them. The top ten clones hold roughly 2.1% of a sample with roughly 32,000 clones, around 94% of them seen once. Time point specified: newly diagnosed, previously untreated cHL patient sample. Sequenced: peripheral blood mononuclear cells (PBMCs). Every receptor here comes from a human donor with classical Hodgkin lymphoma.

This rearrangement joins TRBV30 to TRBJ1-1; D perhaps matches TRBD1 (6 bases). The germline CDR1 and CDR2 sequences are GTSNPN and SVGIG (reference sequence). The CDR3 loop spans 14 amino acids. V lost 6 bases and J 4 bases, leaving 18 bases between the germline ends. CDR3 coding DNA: TGTGCCTGTCTACACCGCAGGGGTGCCACTGAAGCTTTCTTT. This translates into CACLHRRGATEAFF.

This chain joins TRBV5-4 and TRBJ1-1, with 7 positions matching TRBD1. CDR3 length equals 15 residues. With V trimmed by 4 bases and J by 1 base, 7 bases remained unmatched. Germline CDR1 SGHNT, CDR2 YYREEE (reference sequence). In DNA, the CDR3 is TGTGCCAGCAGCCCTCTATGGACAGGGAACACTGAAGCTTTCTTT. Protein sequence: CASSPLWTGNTEAFF. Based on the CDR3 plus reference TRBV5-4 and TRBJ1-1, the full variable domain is ETGVTQSPTHLIKTRGQQVTLRCSSQSGHNTVSWYQQALGQGPQFIFQYYREEENGRGNFPPRFSGLQFPNYSSELNVNALELDDSALYLCASSPLWTGNTEAFFGQGTRLTVV.

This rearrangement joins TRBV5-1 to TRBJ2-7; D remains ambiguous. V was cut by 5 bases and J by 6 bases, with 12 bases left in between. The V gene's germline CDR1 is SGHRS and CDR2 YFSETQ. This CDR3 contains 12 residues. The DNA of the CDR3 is TGCGCCAGCAGACCAGGTTCGGGCGAGCAGTACTTC. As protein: CASRPGSGEQYF.

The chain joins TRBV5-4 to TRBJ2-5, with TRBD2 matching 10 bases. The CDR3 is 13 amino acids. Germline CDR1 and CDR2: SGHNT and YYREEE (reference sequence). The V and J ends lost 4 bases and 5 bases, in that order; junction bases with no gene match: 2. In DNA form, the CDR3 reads TGTGCCAGCAGCGCGACTAGCGGGGAGACCCAGTACTTC. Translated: CASSATSGETQYF. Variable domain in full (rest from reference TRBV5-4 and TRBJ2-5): ETGVTQSPTHLIKTRGQQVTLRCSSQSGHNTVSWYQQALGQGPQFIFQYYREEENGRGNFPPRFSGLQFPNYSSELNVNALELDDSALYLCASSATSGETQYFGPGTRLLVL.

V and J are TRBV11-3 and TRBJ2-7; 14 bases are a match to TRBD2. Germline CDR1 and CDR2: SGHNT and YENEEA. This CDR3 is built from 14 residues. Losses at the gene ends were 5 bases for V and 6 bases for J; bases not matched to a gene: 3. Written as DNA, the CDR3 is TGTGCCAGCAGCCCGGGGACTAGCGGGAGCGAGCAGTACTTC. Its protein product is CASSPGTSGSEQYF.